This TCR beta chain was found in a study of monozygotic twins with inflammatory bowel disease. Study-level points and caveats: For IBD patients, clonotypes shared with others were fewer than for healthy twins, especially with disease activity.

The UMIs carried a 6-nucleotide sample barcode, and they were added by template switching. TCRdb re-called the 5' RACE reads and shows each CDR3 protein once, DNA omitted. Recorded for this sample: a few hundred thousand distinct CDR3 sequences. A remark on this clonotype: Its antigen is undetermined.

CDR1 and CDR2 (germline): LGHNT, FRNRAP. The CDR3 has 18 amino acids. This chain connects TRBV12-5 to TRBJ1-1; TCRdb's D call, TRBD1, is unchecked because there is no DNA. This clonotype was obtained from a human donor with ulcerative colitis or Crohn's disease, or a healthy co-twin of an affected twin (not recorded which). Sequencing input: blood. The CDR3: CASGLVWGTGLRDTEAFF.